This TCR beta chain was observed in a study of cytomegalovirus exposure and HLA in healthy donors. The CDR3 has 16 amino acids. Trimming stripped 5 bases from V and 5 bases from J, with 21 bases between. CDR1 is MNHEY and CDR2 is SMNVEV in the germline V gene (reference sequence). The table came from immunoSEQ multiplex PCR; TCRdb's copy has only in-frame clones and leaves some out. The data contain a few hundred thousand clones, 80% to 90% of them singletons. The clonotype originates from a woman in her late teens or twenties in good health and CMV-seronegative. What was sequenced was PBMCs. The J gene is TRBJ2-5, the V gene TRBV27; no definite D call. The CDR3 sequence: CASSQKPPSSVETQYF. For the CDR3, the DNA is TGTGCCAGCAGTCAAAAACCACCTAGTTCGGTCGAGACCCAGTACTTC.